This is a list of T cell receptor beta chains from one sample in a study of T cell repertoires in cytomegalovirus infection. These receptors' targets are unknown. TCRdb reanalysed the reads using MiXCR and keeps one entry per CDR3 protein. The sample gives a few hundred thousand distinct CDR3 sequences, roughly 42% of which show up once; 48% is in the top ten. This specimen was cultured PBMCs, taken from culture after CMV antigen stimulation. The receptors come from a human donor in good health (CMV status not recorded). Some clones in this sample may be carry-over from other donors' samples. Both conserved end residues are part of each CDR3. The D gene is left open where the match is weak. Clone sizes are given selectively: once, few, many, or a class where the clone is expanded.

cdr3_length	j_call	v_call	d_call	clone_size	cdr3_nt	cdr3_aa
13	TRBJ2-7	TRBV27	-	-	TGTGCCAGCAGTAAGGGGTCGTTCTACGAGCAGTACTTC	CASSKGSFYEQYF
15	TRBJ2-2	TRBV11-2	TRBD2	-	TGTGCCAGCATACGGACTAGCGGGAGTGCAGGGGAGCTGTTTTTT	CASIRTSGSAGELFF
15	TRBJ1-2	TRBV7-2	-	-	TGTGCCAGCAGCTTAGGAAGGATGACCCACTATGGCTACACCTTC	CASSLGRMTHYGYTF
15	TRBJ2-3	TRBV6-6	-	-	TGTGCCAGCAGTGACCGGGACAACCCCACAGATACGCAGTATTTT	CASSDRDNPTDTQYF
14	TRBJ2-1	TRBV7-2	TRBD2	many	TGTGCCAGCAGCCGACTGACTAGCGGGAGCTCAACGTTCTTC	CASSRLTSGSSTFF
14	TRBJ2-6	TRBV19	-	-	TGTGCCAGTATGGAAAGCTCTGGGGCCAACGTCCTGACTTTC	CASMESSGANVLTF
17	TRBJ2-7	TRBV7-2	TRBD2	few	TGTGCCAGCTCCCTCGGCGGGGTAGCGGGGAGCTCCTACGAGCAGTACTTC	CASSLGGVAGSSYEQYF
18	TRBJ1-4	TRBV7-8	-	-	TGTGCCAGCAGCTTAGTAGCCCAGGGTCAACTAATCAGTGAAAAACTGTTTTTT	CASSLVAQGQLISEKLFF
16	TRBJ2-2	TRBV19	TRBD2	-	TGTGCCAGTAGTACCGACATAGCGGGAGGCCACGGGGAGCTGTTTTTT	CASSTDIAGGHGELFF
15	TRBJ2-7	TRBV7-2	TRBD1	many	TGTGCCAGCAGCCGGACAGGGACCGGTGCCTACGAGCAGTACTTC	CASSRTGTGAYEQYF
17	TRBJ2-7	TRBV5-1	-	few	TGCGCCAGCAGCCCTGAGGCGGGGCAGGGACCTTTTTACGAGCAGTACTTC	CASSPEAGQGPFYEQYF
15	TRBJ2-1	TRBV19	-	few	TGTGCCAGTAGGCTGGACTACCATCCCATAAATGAGCAGTTCTTC	CASRLDYHPINEQFF
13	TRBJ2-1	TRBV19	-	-	TGTGCCAGTAGTACACAGTTCCCTCATGAGCAGTTCTTC	CASSTQFPHEQFF
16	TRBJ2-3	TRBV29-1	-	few	TGCAGCGTTGAAATCTTTGCCCGGGGGAGCACAGATACGCAGTATTTT	CSVEIFARGSTDTQYF
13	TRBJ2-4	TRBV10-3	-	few	TGTGCCATCAGTGACCAGGGGAAAAACATTCAGTACTTC	CAISDQGKNIQYF
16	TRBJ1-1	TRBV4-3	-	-	TGCGCCAGCAGCCTAAATCAGGGACTCCGGAACACTGAAGCTTTCTTT	CASSLNQGLRNTEAFF
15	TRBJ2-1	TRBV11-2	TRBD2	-	TGTGCCAGCAGTCCCCGGACTAGCGGGAGCTGGGAGCAGTTCTTC	CASSPRTSGSWEQFF
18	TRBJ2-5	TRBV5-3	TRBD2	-	TGTGCCAGCAGCTTGTCACTAGCGGGGGGACTCAACCAAGAGACCCAGTACTTC	CASSLSLAGGLNQETQYF
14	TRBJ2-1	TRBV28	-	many	TGTGCCAGCAGGGAGCAGGGCCCATACAATGAGCAGTTCTTC	CASREQGPYNEQFF
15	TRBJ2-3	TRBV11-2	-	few	TGTGCCAGCAGCTTAGGGGACCGACGCACAGATACGCAGTATTTT	CASSLGDRRTDTQYF
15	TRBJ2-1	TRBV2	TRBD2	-	TGTGCCACCCGGGAGGGGGAGGTCGGGGCGAATGAGCAGTTCTTC	CATREGEVGANEQFF
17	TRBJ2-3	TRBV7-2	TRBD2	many	TGTGCCAGCAGGGAGACTAGCGGGAGGCCCCACACAGATACGCAGTATTTT	CASRETSGRPHTDTQYF
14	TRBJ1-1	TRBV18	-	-	TGTGCCAGCTCGCAGGGGTTTGAGGGCACTGAAGCTTTCTTT	CASSQGFEGTEAFF
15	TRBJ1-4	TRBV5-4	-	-	TGTGCCAGCAGCTTACAGGCGGAGGGGAATGAAAAACTGTTTTTT	CASSLQAEGNEKLFF
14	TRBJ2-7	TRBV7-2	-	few	TGTGCCAGCAGCTTAGGGCGACAGACCTACGAGCAGTACTTC	CASSLGRQTYEQYF
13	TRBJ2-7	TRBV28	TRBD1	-	TGTGCCAGCAGTTTGAGAGGGGGCAGCGAGCAGTACTTC	CASSLRGGSEQYF
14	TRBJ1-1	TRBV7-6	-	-	TGTGCCAGCAGCTTATTCGGGGGAGACACTGAAGCTTTCTTT	CASSLFGGDTEAFF
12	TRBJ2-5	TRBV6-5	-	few	TGTGCCAGCAGTCGAAGGCAAGAGACCCAGTACTTC	CASSRRQETQYF
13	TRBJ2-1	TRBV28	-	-	TGTGCCAGCAAGACGGAGGGGGACTATGAGCAGTTCTTC	CASKTEGDYEQFF
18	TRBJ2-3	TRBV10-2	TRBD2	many	TGCGCCAGCAGTGACCCAATTTCTAGCGGGGGACACACAGATACGCAGTATTTT	CASSDPISSGGHTDTQYF
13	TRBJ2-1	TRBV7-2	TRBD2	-	TGTGCCAGCAGCTATGGACTAGCGGATGAGCAGTTCTTC	CASSYGLADEQFF
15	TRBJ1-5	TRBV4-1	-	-	TGCGCCAGCAGCCAACCAGACGCAAGCAATCAGCCCCAGCATTTT	CASSQPDASNQPQHF
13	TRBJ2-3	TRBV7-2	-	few	TGTGCCAGCAGGCGGGACCCCACAGATACGCAGTATTTT	CASRRDPTDTQYF
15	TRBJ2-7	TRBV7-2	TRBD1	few	TGTGCCAGCAGCTTAGTTCCAGGGGGCTCCTACGAGCAGTACTTC	CASSLVPGGSYEQYF
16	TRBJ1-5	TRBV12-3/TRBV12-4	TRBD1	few	TGTGCCAGCTCACTCCCCGGGACAGGGGGCCCTCAGCCCCAGCATTTT	CASSLPGTGGPQPQHF
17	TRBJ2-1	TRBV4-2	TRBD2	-	TGTGCCAGCAGCCAAGTTTCAGGACTAGCCCCCTACAATGAGCAGTTCTTC	CASSQVSGLAPYNEQFF
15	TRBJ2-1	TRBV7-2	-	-	TGTGCCAGCAGCCCAGGGTCTGCCCTCACAGACGAGCAGTTCTTC	CASSPGSALTDEQFF
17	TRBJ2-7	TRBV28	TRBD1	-	TGTGCCAGCAGTTTATGGCCAAGCGGGACAGGGGGCTACGAGCAGTACTTC	CASSLWPSGTGGYEQYF
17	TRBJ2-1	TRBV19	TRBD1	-	TGTGCCAGTAGTATAAGCGGCCTTCCCAGGGGGCCGAGGGAGCAGTTCTTC	CASSISGLPRGPREQFF
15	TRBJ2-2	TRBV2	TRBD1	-	TGTGCCAGCAGTATGACAGGGGCGAGCACCGGGGAGCTGTTTTTT	CASSMTGASTGELFF
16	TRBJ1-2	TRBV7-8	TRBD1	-	TGTGCCAGCAGCCCAGGGACAGGGTCGGTAGACTATGGCTACACCTTC	CASSPGTGSVDYGYTF
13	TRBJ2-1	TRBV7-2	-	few	TGTGCCAGCAGCCGATTAGATTGGAATGAGCAGTTCTTC	CASSRLDWNEQFF
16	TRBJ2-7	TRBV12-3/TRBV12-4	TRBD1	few	TGTGCCAGCAGTTTAGCCTGGGGGACAGGGGGCAACGAGCAGTACTTC	CASSLAWGTGGNEQYF
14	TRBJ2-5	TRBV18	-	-	TGTGCCAGCTCTCCCCCTGGCAGGCAAGAGACCCAGTACTTC	CASSPPGRQETQYF
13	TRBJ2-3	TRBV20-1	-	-	TGCAGTGCGCTATTGGGGTTCACAGATACGCAGTATTTT	CSALLGFTDTQYF